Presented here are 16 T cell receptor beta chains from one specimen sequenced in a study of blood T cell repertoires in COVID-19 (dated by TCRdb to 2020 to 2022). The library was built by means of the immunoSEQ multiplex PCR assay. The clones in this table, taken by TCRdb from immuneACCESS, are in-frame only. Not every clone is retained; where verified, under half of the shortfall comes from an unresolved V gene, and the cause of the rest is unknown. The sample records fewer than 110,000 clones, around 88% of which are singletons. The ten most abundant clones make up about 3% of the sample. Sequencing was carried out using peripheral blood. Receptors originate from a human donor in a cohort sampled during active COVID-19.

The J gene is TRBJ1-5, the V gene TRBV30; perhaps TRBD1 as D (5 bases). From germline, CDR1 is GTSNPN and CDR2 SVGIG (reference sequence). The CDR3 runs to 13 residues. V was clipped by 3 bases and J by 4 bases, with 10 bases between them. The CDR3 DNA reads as TGTGCCTGGAGCGACAGTAGAAATCAGCCCCAGCATTTT. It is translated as CAWSDSRNQPQHF.

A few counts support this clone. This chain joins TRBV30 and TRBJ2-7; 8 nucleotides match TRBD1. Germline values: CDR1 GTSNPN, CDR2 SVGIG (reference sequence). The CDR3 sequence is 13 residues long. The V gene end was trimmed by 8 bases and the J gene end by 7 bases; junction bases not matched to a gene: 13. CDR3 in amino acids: CAGPTGAGMEQYF. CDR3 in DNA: TGTGCCGGCCCGACAGGGGCGGGTATGGAGCAGTACTTC.

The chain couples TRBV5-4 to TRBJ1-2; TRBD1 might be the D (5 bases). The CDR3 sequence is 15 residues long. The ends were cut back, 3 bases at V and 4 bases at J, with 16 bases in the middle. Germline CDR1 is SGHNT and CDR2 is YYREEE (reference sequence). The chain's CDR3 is CASSSDPGQGYGYTF. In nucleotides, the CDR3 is TGTGCCAGCAGCTCCGACCCTGGGCAGGGCTATGGCTACACCTTC.

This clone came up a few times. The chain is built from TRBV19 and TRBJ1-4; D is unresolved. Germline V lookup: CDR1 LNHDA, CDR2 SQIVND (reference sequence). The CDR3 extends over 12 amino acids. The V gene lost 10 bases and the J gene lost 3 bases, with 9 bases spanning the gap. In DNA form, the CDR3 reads TGTGCCACCCGAGCTGCTAATGAAAAACTGTTTTTT. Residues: CATRAANEKLFF.

CDR3 nucleotide sequence: TGTGCCAGCAGCCCCCCAGGGGACACTGAAGCTTTCTTT. It specifies CASSPPGDTEAFF. The J gene is TRBJ1-1, the V gene TRBV6-5; maybe TRBD1 (6 bases). The length of the CDR3 is 13 residues. The germline V gene encodes CDR1 MNHEY and CDR2 SVGAGI. Between the trimmed V and J ends, which lost 6 bases and 3 bases, there was a span of 11 bases.

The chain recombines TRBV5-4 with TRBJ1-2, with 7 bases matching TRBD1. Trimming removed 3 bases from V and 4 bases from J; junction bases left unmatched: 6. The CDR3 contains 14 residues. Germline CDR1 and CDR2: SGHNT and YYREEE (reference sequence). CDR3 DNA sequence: TGTGCCAGCAGCTGGACGGACAGGACCTATGGCTACACCTTC. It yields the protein CASSWTDRTYGYTF.

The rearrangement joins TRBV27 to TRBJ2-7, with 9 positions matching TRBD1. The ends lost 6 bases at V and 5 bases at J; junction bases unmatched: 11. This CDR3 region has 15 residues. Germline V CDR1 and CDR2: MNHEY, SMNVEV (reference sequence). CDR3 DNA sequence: TGTGCCAGCAGCAGCCCGGGACAGGGAAGGCACGAGCAGTACTTC. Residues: CASSSPGQGRHEQYF.

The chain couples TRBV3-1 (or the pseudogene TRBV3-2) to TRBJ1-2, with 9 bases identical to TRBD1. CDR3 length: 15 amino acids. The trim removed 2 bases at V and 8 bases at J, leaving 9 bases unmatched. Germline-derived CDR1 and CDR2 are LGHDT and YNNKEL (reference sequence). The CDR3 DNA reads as TGTGCCAGCAGCCAAATCGGACAGGGGTTTTGGGGCTACACCTTC. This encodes CASSQIGQGFWGYTF.

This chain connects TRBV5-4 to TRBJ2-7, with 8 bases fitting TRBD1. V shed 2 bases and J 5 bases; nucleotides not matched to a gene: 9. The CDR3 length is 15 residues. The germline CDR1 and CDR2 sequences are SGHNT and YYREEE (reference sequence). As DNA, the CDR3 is TGTGCCAGCAGCTTCCGACAGGGGTTTGACCACGAGCAGTACTTC. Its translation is CASSFRQGFDHEQYF.

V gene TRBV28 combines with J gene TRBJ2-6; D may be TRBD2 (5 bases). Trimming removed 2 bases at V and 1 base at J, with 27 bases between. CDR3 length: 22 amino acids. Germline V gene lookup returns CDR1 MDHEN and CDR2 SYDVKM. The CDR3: CASSLPDFLSAGNTSGANVLTF. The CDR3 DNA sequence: TGTGCCAGCAGTTTACCCGACTTCCTCTCGGCCGGGAACACTTCTGGGGCCAACGTCCTGACTTTC. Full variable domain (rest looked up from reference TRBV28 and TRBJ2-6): DVKVTQSSRYLVKRTGEKVFLECVQDMDHENMFWYRQDPGLGLRLIYFSYDVKMKEKGDIPEGYSVSREKKERFSLILESASTNQTSMYLCASSLPDFLSAGNTSGANVLTFGAGSRLTVL.

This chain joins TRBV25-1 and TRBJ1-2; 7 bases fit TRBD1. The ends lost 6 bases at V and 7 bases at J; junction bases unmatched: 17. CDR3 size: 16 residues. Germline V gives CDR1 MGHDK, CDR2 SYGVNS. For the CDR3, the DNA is TGTGCCAGCAGCCCGCAGAAGGGGGCAGGAATCGGTGGCTACACCTTC. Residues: CASSPQKGAGIGGYTF.

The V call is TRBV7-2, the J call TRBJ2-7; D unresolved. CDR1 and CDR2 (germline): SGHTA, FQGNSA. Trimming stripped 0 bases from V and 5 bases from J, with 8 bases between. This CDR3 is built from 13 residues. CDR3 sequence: CASSLAPQNEQYF. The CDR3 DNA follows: TGTGCCAGCAGCTTAGCGCCCCAGAACGAGCAGTACTTC.

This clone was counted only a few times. CDR3 sequence (DNA): TGTGCCAGCAGCTTAGGGCAGGCCTTCAATGAGCAGTTCTTC. Translation: CASSLGQAFNEQFF. The chain joins TRBV7-8 to TRBJ2-1; D unresolved. V was cut by 1 base and J by 6 bases, with 10 bases left in between. CDR3 length equals 14 residues. Per the germline V gene, CDR1 is SGHVS and CDR2 is FQNEAQ.

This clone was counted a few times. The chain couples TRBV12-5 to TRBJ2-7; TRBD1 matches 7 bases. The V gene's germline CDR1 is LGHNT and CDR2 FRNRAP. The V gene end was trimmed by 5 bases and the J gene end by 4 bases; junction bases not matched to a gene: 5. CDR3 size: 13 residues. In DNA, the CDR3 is TGTGCTAGTGGTCGAGGGACAGATTACGAGCAGTACTTC. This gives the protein CASGRGTDYEQYF.

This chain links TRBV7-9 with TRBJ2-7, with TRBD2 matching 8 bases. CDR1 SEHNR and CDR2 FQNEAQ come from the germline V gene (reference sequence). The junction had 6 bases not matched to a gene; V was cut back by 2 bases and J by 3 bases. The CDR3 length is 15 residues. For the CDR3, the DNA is TGTGCCAGCAGCTTACCAACTAGCGGAGACTACGAGCAGTACTTC. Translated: CASSLPTSGDYEQYF.

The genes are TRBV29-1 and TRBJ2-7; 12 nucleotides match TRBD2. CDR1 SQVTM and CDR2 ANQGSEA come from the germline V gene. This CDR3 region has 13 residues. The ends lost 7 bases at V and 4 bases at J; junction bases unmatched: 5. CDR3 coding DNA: TGCAGCGGTAACCTAGCGGGAGGGTACGAGCAGTACTTC. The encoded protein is CSGNLAGGYEQYF.